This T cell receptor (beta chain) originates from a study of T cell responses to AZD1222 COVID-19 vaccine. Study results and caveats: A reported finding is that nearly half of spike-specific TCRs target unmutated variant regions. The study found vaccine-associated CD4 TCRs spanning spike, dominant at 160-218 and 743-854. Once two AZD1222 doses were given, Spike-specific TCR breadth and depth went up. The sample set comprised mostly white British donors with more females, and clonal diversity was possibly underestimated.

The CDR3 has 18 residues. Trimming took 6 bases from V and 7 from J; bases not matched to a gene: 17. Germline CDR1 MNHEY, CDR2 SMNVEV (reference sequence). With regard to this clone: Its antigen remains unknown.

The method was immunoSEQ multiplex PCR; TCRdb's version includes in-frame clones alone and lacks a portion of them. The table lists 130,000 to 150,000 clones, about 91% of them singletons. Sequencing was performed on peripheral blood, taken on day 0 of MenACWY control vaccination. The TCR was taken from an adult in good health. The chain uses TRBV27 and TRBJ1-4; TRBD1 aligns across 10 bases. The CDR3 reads CASRDPGQGSRNGEKLFF. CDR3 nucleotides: TGTGCCAGCAGGGATCCGGGACAGGGGTCTAGGAATGGTGAAAAACTGTTTTTT.